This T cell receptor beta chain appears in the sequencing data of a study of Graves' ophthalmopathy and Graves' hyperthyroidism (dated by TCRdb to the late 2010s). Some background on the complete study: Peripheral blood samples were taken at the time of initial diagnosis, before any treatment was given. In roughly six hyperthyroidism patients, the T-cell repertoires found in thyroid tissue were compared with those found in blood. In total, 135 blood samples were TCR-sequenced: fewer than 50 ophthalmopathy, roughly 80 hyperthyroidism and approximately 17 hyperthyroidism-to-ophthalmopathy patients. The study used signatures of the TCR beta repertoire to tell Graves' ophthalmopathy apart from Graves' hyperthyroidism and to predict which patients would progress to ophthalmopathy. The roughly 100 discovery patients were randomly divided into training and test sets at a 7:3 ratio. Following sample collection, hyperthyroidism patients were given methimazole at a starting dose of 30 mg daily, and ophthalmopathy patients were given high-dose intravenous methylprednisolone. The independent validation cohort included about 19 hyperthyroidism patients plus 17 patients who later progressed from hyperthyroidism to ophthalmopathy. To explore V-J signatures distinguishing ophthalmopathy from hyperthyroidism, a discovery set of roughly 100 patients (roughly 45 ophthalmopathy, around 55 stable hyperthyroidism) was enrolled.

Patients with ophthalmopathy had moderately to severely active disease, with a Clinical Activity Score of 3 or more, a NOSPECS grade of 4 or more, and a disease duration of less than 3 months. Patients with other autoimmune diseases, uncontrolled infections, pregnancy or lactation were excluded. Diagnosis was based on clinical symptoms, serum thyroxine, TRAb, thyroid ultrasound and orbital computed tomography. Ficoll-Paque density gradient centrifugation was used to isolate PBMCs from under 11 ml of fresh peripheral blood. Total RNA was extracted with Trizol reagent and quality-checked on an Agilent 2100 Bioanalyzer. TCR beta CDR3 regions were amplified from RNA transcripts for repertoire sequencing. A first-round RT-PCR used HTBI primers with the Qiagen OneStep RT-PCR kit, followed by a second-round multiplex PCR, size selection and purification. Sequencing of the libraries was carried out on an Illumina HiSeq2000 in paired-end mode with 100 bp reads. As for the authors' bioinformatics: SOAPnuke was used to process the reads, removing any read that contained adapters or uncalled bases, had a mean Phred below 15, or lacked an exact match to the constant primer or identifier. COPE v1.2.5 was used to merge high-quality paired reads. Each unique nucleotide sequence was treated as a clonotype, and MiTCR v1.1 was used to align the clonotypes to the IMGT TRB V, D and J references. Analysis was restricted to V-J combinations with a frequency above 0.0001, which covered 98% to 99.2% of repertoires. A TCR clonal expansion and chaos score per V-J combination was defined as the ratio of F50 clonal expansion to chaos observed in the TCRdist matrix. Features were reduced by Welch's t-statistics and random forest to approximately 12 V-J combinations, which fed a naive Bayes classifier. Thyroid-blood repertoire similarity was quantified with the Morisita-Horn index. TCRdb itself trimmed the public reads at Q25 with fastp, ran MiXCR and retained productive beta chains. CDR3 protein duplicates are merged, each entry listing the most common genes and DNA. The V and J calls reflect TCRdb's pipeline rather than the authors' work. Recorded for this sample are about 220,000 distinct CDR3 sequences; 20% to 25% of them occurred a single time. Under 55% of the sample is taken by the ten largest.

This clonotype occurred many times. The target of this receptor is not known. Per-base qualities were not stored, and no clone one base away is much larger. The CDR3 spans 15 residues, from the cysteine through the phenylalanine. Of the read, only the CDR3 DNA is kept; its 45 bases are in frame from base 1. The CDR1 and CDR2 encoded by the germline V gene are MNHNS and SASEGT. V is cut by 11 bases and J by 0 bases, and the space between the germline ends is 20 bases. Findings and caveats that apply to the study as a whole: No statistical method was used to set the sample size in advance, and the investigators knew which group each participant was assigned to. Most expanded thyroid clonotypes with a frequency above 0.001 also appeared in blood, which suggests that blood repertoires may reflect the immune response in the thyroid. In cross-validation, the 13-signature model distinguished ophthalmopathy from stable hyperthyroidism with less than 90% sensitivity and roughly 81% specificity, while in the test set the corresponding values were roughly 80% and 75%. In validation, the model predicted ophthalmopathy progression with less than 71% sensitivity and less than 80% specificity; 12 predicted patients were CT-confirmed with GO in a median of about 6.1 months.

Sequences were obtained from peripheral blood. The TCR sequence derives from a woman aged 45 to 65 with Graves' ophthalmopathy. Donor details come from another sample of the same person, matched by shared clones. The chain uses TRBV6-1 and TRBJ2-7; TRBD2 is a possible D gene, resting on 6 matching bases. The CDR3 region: CAGGGTGRISYEQYF. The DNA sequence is TGTGCCGGAGGAGGGACCGGGAGAATCTCCTACGAGCAGTACTTC.